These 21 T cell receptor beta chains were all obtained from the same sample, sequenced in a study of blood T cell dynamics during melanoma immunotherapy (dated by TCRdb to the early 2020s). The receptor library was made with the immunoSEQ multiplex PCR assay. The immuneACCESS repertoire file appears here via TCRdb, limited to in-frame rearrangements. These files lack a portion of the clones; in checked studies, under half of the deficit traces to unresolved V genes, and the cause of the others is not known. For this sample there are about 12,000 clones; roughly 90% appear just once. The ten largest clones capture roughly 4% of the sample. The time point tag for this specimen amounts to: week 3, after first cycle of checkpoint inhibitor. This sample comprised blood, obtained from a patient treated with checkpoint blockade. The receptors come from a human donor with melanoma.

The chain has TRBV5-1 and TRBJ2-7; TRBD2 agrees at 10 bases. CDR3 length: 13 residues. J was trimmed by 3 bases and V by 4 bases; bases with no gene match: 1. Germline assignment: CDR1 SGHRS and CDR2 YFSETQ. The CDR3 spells CASSVAGGYEQYF. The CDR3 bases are TGCGCCAGCAGCGTAGCGGGAGGCTACGAGCAGTACTTC.

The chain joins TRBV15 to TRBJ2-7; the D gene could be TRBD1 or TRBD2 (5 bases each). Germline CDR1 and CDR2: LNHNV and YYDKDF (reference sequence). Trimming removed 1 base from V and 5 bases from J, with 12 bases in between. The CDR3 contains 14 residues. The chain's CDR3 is CATSRGEGRDEQYF. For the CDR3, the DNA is TGTGCCACCAGCAGAGGCGAGGGGCGGGACGAGCAGTACTTC.

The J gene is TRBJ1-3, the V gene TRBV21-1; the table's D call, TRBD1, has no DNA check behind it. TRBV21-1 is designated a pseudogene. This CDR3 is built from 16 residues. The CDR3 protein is CASSFTQDRGRHTIYF. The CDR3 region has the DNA TGTGCCAGCAGCTTTACGCAGGACAGGGGAAGGCACACCATATATTTT.

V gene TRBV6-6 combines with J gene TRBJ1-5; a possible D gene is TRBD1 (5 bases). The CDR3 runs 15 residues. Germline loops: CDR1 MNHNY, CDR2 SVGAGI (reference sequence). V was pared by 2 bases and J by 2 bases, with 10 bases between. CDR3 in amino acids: CASSYAGLGNQPQHF. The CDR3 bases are TGTGCCAGCAGTTACGCAGGGTTAGGCAATCAGCCCCAGCATTTT.

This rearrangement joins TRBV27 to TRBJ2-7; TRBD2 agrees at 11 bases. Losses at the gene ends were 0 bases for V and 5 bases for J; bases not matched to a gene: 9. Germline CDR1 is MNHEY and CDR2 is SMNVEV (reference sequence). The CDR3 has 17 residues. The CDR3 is CASSLSGGASGRNEQYF. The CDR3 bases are TGTGCCAGCAGTTTATCGGGTGGTGCTAGCGGGAGGAACGAGCAGTACTTC.

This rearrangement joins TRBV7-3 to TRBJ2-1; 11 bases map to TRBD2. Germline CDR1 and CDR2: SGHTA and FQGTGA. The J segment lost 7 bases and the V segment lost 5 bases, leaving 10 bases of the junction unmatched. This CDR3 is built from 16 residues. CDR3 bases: TGTGCCAGCAGCACCCTTCCGGGACTAGCGGCTAATGAGCAGTTCTTC. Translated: CASSTLPGLAANEQFF.

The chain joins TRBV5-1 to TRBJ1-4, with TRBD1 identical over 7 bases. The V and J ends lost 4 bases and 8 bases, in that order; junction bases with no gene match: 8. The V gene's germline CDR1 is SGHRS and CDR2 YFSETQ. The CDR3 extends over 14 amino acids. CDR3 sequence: CASSQTGPGEKLFF. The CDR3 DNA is TGCGCCAGCAGCCAGACAGGGCCGGGAGAAAAACTGTTTTTT.

The DNA for the CDR3 is TGCGCCAGCAGCCCGTATGGAGCGGGAGCGTACGAGCAGTACTTC. It specifies CASSPYGAGAYEQYF. The chain couples TRBV5-1 to TRBJ2-7; 8 bases fit TRBD2. Trimming cost V 4 bases and J 4 bases; bases outside gene matches: 10. The CDR3 sequence is 15 residues long. CDR1 is SGHRS and CDR2 is YFSETQ in the germline V gene.

Written as DNA, the CDR3 is TGTGCCAGCAGCCCCGGGCGGAGCGGTGACTACGAGCAGTACTTC. Residues: CASSPGRSGDYEQYF. The V and J genes are TRBV5-4 and TRBJ2-7; TRBD2 might be the D (5 bases). The ends were cut back, 4 bases at V and 3 bases at J, with 17 bases in the middle. The length of the CDR3 is 15 residues. CDR1 and CDR2 (germline): SGHNT, YYREEE (reference sequence).

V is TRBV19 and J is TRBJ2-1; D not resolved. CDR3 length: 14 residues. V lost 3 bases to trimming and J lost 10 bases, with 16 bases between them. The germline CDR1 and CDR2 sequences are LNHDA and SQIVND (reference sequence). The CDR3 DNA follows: TGTGCCAGTAGTATTTTTGCAAGCGATGGGGAGCAGTTCTTC. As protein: CASSIFASDGEQFF.

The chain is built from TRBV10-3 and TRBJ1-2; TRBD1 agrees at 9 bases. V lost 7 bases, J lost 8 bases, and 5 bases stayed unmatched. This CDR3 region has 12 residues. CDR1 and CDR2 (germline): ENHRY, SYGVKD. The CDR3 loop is CAINDRGKGYTF. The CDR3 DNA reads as TGTGCCATCAATGACAGGGGGAAAGGCTACACCTTC.

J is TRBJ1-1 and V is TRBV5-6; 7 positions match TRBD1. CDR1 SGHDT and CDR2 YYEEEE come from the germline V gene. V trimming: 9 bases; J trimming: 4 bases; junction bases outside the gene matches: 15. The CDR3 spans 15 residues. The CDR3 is CATTRAGGSVTEAFF. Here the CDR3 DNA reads TGTGCCACCACGCGGGCAGGGGGGTCGGTCACTGAAGCTTTCTTT.

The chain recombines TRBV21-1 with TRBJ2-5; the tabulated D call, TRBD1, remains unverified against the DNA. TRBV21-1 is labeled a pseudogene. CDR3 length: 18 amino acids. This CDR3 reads CASSKALEGVRSSETQYF. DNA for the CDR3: TGTGCCAGCAGCAAAGCGCTAGAGGGGGTCAGAAGTTCAGAGACCCAGTACTTC.

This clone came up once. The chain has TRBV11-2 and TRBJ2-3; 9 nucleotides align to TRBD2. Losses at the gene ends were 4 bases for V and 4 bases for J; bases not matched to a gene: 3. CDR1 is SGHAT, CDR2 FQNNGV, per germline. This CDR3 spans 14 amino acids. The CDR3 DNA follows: TGTGCCAGCAGCTCCAGACTAGCGGCAGATACGCAGTATTTT. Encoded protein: CASSSRLAADTQYF.

CDR3 nucleotides: TGTGCCAGCAGCCAGCCGGGGGTTGGAAACACCATATATTTT. It encodes CASSQPGVGNTIYF. The chain employs TRBV7-6 and TRBJ1-3, with D perhaps matching TRBD1 (5 bases). Between the trimmed V and J ends, which lost 5 bases and 3 bases, there was a span of 11 bases. The CDR3 contains 14 residues. Germline lookup yields CDR1 SGHVS and CDR2 FNYEAQ.

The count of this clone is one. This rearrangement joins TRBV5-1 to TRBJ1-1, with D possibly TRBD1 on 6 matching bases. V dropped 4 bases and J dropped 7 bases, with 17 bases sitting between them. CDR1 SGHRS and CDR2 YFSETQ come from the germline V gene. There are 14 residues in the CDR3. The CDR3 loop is CASSVGRGMDEAFF. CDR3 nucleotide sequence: TGCGCCAGCAGCGTCGGCAGGGGTATGGATGAAGCTTTCTTT. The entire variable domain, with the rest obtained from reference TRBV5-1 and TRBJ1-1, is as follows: KAGVTQTPRYLIKTRGQQVTLSCSPISGHRSVSWYQQTPGQGLQFLFEYFSETQRNKGNFPGRFSGRQFSNSRSEMNVSTLELGDSALYLCASSVGRGMDEAFFGQGTRLTVV.

In nucleotides, the CDR3 is TGCGCCAGCAGCTTGGGGACTAGCGGGGCCCCCTCCTACAATGAGCAGTTCTTC. Protein sequence: CASSLGTSGAPSYNEQFF. This chain links TRBV5-1 with TRBJ2-1; 12 bases are a match to TRBD2. This CDR3 region has 18 residues. Germline CDR1 is SGHRS and CDR2 is YFSETQ. V lost 0 bases, J lost 0 bases, and 4 bases stayed unmatched.

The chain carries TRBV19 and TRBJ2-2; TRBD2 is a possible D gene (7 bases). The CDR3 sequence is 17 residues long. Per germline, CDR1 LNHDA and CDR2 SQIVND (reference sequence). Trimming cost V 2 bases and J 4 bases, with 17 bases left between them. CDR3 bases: TGTGCCAGTAGTATAAAGGTGTGGGGGGGGCCCACCGGGGAGCTGTTTTTT. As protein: CASSIKVWGGPTGELFF.

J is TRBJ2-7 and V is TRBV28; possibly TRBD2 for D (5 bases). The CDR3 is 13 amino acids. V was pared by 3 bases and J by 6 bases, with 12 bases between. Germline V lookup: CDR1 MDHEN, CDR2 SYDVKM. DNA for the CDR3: TGTGCCAGCAGTTTTTCGGGATCTCCCGAGCAGTACTTC. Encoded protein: CASSFSGSPEQYF. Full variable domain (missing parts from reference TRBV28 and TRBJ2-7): DVKVTQSSRYLVKRTGEKVFLECVQDMDHENMFWYRQDPGLGLRLIYFSYDVKMKEKGDIPEGYSVSREKKERFSLILESASTNQTSMYLCASSFSGSPEQYFGPGTRLTVT.

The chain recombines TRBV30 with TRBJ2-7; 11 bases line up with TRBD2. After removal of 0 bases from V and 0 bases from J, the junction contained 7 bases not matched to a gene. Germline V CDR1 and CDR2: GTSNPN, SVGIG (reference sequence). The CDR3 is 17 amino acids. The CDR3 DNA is TGTGCCTGGAGTGTACAAATAGCGGGAGGGATCTCCTACGAGCAGTACTTC. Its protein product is CAWSVQIAGGISYEQYF.

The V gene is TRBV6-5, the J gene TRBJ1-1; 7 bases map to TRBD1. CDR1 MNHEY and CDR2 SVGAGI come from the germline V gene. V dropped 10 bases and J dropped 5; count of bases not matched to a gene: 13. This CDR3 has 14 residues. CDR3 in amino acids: CATQPRQGGTEAFF. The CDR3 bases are TGTGCCACCCAACCCCGACAGGGCGGGACTGAAGCTTTCTTT.